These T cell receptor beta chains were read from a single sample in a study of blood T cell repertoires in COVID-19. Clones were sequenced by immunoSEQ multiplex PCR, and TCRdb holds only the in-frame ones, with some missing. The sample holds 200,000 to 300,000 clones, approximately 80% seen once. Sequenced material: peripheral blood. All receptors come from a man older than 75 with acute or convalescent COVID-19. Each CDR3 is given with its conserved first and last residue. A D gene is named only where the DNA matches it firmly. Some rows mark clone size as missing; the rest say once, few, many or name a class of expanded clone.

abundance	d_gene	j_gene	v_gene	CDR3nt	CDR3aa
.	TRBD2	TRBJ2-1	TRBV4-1	TGCGCCAGCAGCCAACTCGCGGGAGCTGAGCAGTTCTTC	CASSQLAGAEQFF
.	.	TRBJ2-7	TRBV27	TGTGCCAGCAGTCGTACGGGGGGCCCATTCTACGAGCAGTACTTC	CASSRTGGPFYEQYF
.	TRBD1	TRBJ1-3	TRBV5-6	TGTGCCAGCAGCTTAAAGGGGGCAGCTGGAAACACCATATATTTT	CASSLKGAAGNTIYF
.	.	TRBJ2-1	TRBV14	TGTGCCAGCAGTCCAAACAGGTTTTATCACAATGAGCAGTTCTTC	CASSPNRFYHNEQFF
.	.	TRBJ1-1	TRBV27	TGTGCCAGCAGATCCCTGGGGCCCAGGACTGAAGCTTTCTTT	CASRSLGPRTEAFF
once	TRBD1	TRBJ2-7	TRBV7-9	TGTGCCAGCAGCTTAGTCGGGACAGGGCCGTACGAGCAGTACTTC	CASSLVGTGPYEQYF
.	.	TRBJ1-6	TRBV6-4	TGTGCCAGCAGTGACTCGCTACAGGGCCCCCTCCACTTT	CASSDSLQGPLHF
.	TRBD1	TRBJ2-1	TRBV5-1	TGCGCCAGCAGCTCAGGACAGGGACTCTACAATGAGCAGTTCTTC	CASSSGQGLYNEQFF
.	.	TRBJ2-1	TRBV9	TGTGCCAGCAGCCTCGCAGATTATGAGCAGTTCTTC	CASSLADYEQFF
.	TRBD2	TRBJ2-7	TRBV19	TGTGCCAGTAGTCTCGCCGGGACTAGCGTCTACGAGCAGTACTTC	CASSLAGTSVYEQYF
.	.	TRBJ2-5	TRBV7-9	TGTGCCAGCTCGGGGAGTAACCAAGAGACCCAGTACTTC	CASSGSNQETQYF
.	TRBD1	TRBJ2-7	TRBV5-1	TGCGCCAGCAGCCCGGGACAGGCGCGCTACGAGCAGTACTTC	CASSPGQARYEQYF
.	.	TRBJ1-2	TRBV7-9	TGTGCCAGCAGCGGTCGTTTGGGCGGAGGCTATGGCTACACCTTC	CASSGRLGGGYGYTF
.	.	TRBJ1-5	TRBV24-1	TGTGCCACCAGTGATTTGCGGGGTCAGCCCCAGCATTTT	CATSDLRGQPQHF